The 27 T cell receptor beta chains presented below share a single source sample, sequenced in a study of response to subunit inactivated influenza vaccine. TCRdb re-called the RT-PCR reads through MiXCR, storing one row per CDR3 protein. The sample yields hundreds of thousands of distinct CDR3 sequences, around 14% seen once. The sample here was PBMCs from blood, taken around 15 days before vaccination. The receptors here all came from a man aged 50 to 60 who received an inactivated influenza vaccine.

This clonotype appeared many times. V is TRBV4-2 and J is TRBJ2-2; 8 positions match TRBD2. Germline loops: CDR1 LGHNA, CDR2 YNFKEQ. The J segment lost 0 bases and the V segment lost 3 bases, leaving 0 bases of the junction unmatched. The CDR3 covers 15 residues. The CDR3 is CASSHSGANTGELFF. CDR3 DNA: TGTGCCAGCAGCCATAGCGGGGCGAACACCGGGGAGCTGTTTTTT.

The J gene is TRBJ2-6, the V gene TRBV19, with TRBD1 matching 7 bases. Per the germline V gene, CDR1 is LNHDA and CDR2 is SQIVND (reference sequence). CDR3 size: 15 residues. V was clipped by 6 bases and J by 3 bases; unmatched bases: 5. CDR3 DNA sequence: TGTGCCAGTAGGACAGGGAACCGTGGGGCCAACGTCCTGACTTTC. Protein sequence: CASRTGNRGANVLTF.

This clonotype was observed a handful of times. This sequence joins TRBV7-9 and TRBJ2-1; TRBD2 might be the D (6 bases). V dropped 7 bases and J dropped 10 bases, with 14 bases sitting between them. The CDR3 totals 12 residues. Germline loops: CDR1 SEHNR, CDR2 FQNEAQ (reference sequence). CDR3 nucleotides: TGTGCCAGCATCTCAGGAGGGGCCGAGCAGTTCTTC. Its translation: CASISGGAEQFF.

This sequence joins TRBV28 and TRBJ2-5; TRBD2 might be the D (6 bases). The germline V gene has CDR1 MDHEN and CDR2 SYDVKM. The germline V and J ends were trimmed by 8 bases and 2 bases, with 15 bases remaining between them. CDR3 length: 14 residues. The CDR3 here is CASLTSGGQETQYF. Here the CDR3 DNA reads TGTGCCAGCCTAACGAGTGGGGGGCAAGAGACCCAGTACTTC.

The table lists this clonotype with a few counts. CDR3 bases: TGTGCCAGCTCTATAGCGCCTGATACGCAGTATTTT. Translated, it gives CASSIAPDTQYF. The chain employs TRBV6-2 or TRBV6-3 and TRBJ2-3; D is perhaps TRBD2 (5 bases). CDR1 MNHEY and CDR2 SVGEGT come from the germline V gene. Trimming stripped 8 bases from V and 6 bases from J, with 12 bases between. This CDR3 has 12 residues.

This clonotype showed up just a few times. The chain couples TRBV7-2 to TRBJ2-3; D gene ambiguous. Trimming pared 1 base from V and 6 bases from J, leaving 8 bases between. The germline gives CDR1 SGHTA, CDR2 FQGNSA. The CDR3 is 13 amino acids. The CDR3 spells CASSLVDGDTQYF. The CDR3 coding sequence is TGTGCCAGCAGCTTAGTAGACGGGGATACGCAGTATTTT.

The J gene is TRBJ1-1, the V gene TRBV19; 7 bases are a match to TRBD1. CDR3 length: 17 amino acids. Germline CDR1 LNHDA, CDR2 SQIVND (reference sequence). Trimming took 5 bases from V and 0 from J; bases not matched to a gene: 12. The CDR3 loop reads CASSPTQGSRVNTEAFF. The DNA for the CDR3 is TGTGCCAGTAGTCCCACACAGGGGTCACGGGTGAACACTGAAGCTTTCTTT.

The J gene is TRBJ1-3, the V gene TRBV2; D gene ambiguous. CDR1 is SNHLY and CDR2 is FYNNEI in the germline V gene. This CDR3 region has 15 residues. The ends were cut back, 1 base at V and 1 base at J, with 8 bases in the middle. The CDR3 region is CASSEVGDSGNTIYF. The CDR3 region has the DNA TGTGCCAGCAGTGAAGTTGGGGATTCTGGAAACACCATATATTTT.

There are many counts of this clonotype. This chain links TRBV20-1 with TRBJ1-1; D is ambiguous. The CDR3 has 14 amino acids. Looked up from germline, CDR1 is DFQATT and CDR2 is SNEGSKA (reference sequence). Trimming stripped 3 bases from V and 5 bases from J, with 16 bases between. The CDR3 DNA reads TGCAGTGCTAGTGTAGGGAGCCGAACGACTGAAGCTTTCTTT. Translated: CSASVGSRTTEAFF.

The chain employs TRBV4-1 and TRBJ2-7, with TRBD2 identical over 7 bases. In germline, CDR1 is MGHRA, CDR2 YSYEKL. The V segment lost 6 bases and the J segment 7 bases; nucleotides outside the gene matches: 9. There are 13 residues in the CDR3. CDR3 nucleotides: TGCGCCAGCAGTCAACGAGTTAGCGGGGAGCAGTACTTC. Its protein product is CASSQRVSGEQYF.

A few counts support this clonotype. The chain joins TRBV7-2 to TRBJ2-7, with D uncertain. This CDR3 comprises 12 residues. Trimming took 5 bases from V and 3 from J, leaving 8 bases between them. Germline V CDR1 and CDR2: SGHTA, FQGNSA. The DNA of the CDR3 is TGTGCCAGCAGCGCCGTTGGCTACGAGCAGTACTTC. Protein sequence: CASSAVGYEQYF.

This clonotype has only a few counts. V usage is TRBV7-2 and J usage is TRBJ2-1; the D gene is possibly TRBD2 (5 bases). The V end was cut by 5 bases, the J end by 7 bases, with 21 bases between. Germline CDR1 and CDR2: SGHTA and FQGNSA. CDR3 size: 16 residues. CDR3: CASSVSWRVSGNEQFF. In DNA form, the CDR3 reads TGTGCCAGCAGCGTCAGTTGGCGGGTTTCCGGAAATGAGCAGTTCTTC.

This clonotype was found a few times. This sequence joins TRBV5-1 and TRBJ2-7; TRBD1 agrees at 9 bases. The ends lost 4 bases at V and 5 bases at J; junction bases unmatched: 10. Germline V gives CDR1 SGHRS, CDR2 YFSETQ. The CDR3 consists of 15 residues. The CDR3 coding sequence is TGCGCCAGCAGCGCGAGCCGGGACAGGGTCCACGAGCAGTACTTC. It yields the protein CASSASRDRVHEQYF.

The V gene is TRBV9, the J gene TRBJ2-3; a possible D gene is TRBD2 (6 bases). Trimming stripped 0 bases from V and 5 bases from J, with 13 bases between. This CDR3 is built from 15 residues. The germline V gene has CDR1 SGDLS and CDR2 YYNGEE. As DNA, the CDR3 is TGTGCCAGCAGCGTAGGGGCTAAGGAGGGAGATACGCAGTATTTT. Its translation is CASSVGAKEGDTQYF.

V and J are TRBV5-1 and TRBJ2-1; 7 bases fit TRBD1. CDR3 length: 16 amino acids. Germline V gene data show CDR1 as SGHRS and CDR2 as YFSETQ. Losses at the gene ends were 0 bases for V and 4 bases for J; bases not matched to a gene: 7. CDR3 nucleotide sequence: TGCGCCAGCAGCTTGGTGGACAGGACAGCTTACAATGAGCAGTTCTTC. It specifies CASSLVDRTAYNEQFF.

The chain links TRBV7-2 to TRBJ2-3; TRBD2 agrees at 8 bases. This CDR3 is 13 amino acids long. From germline, CDR1 is SGHTA and CDR2 FQGNSA. With V trimmed by 7 bases and J by 9 bases, 9 bases remained unmatched. The CDR3 sequence is CASIEPTSETQYF. For the CDR3, the DNA is TGTGCCAGCATCGAACCGACTAGCGAGACGCAGTATTTT. The complete variable domain, with remaining parts taken from reference TRBV7-2 and TRBJ2-3, reads GAGVSQSPSNKVTEKGKDVELRCDPISGHTALYWYRQSLGQGLEFLIYFQGNSAPDKSGLPSDRFSAERTGGSVSTLTIQRTQQEDSAVYLCASIEPTSETQYFGPGTRLTVL.

V and J are TRBV20-1 and TRBJ2-4; TRBD1 might be the D (6 bases). Trimming removed 5 bases from V and 6 bases from J, with 17 bases in between. This CDR3 comprises 14 residues. Germline CDR1 reads DFQATT; CDR2 reads SNEGSKA (reference sequence). This CDR3 is CSAPTGGGGNIQYF. The DNA for the CDR3 is TGCAGTGCTCCGACAGGAGGCGGTGGAAACATTCAGTACTTC.

This clonotype was counted a few times. The rearrangement joins TRBV3-1 to TRBJ2-1; 12 nucleotides agree with TRBD2. CDR3 length equals 13 residues. CDR1 and CDR2 from the germline V gene are LGHDT and YNNKEL (reference sequence). Trimming cost V 11 bases and J 6 bases; bases outside gene matches: 5. The CDR3 DNA sequence: TGTGCCTGCGGACTAGCGGGAAGCAATGAGCAGTTCTTC. Its translation: CACGLAGSNEQFF.

The CDR3 spells CASTLVGGDNTGELFF. The CDR3 DNA follows: TGTGCCAGCACCTTAGTGGGAGGGGATAACACCGGGGAGCTGTTTTTT. The V and J genes are TRBV27 and TRBJ2-2, with 7 bases identical to TRBD2. CDR3 length equals 16 residues. Germline V CDR1 and CDR2: MNHEY, SMNVEV (reference sequence). V was pared by 7 bases and J by 2 bases, with 10 bases of the junction left unmatched.

The rearrangement uses TRBV6-1 and TRBJ2-7, with 7 bases identical to TRBD1. The CDR3 consists of 14 residues. The trim removed 2 bases at V and 3 bases at J, leaving 4 bases unmatched. Germline assignment: CDR1 MNHNS and CDR2 SASEGT. CDR3 DNA sequence: TGTGCCAGCAGTGAACCCCGGGACAGCTACGAGCAGTACTTC. Amino acid sequence: CASSEPRDSYEQYF.

The sample holds many counts of this clonotype. The chain joins TRBV7-9 to TRBJ1-1, with D possibly being TRBD1 (5 bases). Looked up from germline, CDR1 is SEHNR and CDR2 is FQNEAQ (reference sequence). The CDR3 totals 14 residues. V was cut by 5 bases and J by 4 bases, with 14 bases left in between. The CDR3 nucleotides are TGTGCCAGCAGCGTCCGGGACCTTTTCACTGAAGCTTTCTTT. Protein product: CASSVRDLFTEAFF. The full variable domain, its missing parts supplied by reference TRBV7-9 and TRBJ1-1, is DTGVSQNPRHKITKRGQNVTFRCDPISEHNRLYWYRQTLGQGPEFLTYFQNEAQLEKSRLLSDRFSAERPKGSFSTLEIQRTEQGDSAMYLCASSVRDLFTEAFFGQGTRLTVV.

This rearrangement joins TRBV5-6 to TRBJ2-1, with D perhaps TRBD1 or TRBD2 (5 bases each). V lost 4 bases and J 3 bases, leaving 17 bases between the germline ends. The germline V gene has CDR1 SGHDT and CDR2 YYEEEE. CDR3 length equals 16 residues. For the CDR3, the DNA is TGTGCCAGCAGCAAGTCCCCGGGACGGCGCTACAATGAGCAGTTCTTC. Translation: CASSKSPGRRYNEQFF. Full variable domain (outside the CDR3, taken from reference TRBV5-6 and TRBJ2-1): DAGVTQSPTHLIKTRGQQVTLRCSPKSGHDTVSWYQQALGQGPQFIFQYYEEEERQRGNFPDRFSGHQFPNYSSELNVNALLLGDSALYLCASSKSPGRRYNEQFFGPGTRLTVL.

The table lists this clonotype with a few counts. The J gene is TRBJ2-7, the V gene TRBV6-2 or TRBV6-3; TRBD1 matches at 9 bases. This CDR3 is built from 16 residues. The V and J ends lost 5 bases and 0 bases, in that order; junction bases with no gene match: 8. Germline V gives CDR1 MNHEY, CDR2 SVGEGT. The DNA of the CDR3 is TGTGCCAGCAGTCCGGCGACAGGGGGGAGCTCCTACGAGCAGTACTTC. The encoded protein is CASSPATGGSSYEQYF.

The chain joins TRBV20-1 to TRBJ2-7, with TRBD2 matching 7 bases. The CDR3 extends over 16 amino acids. V was pared by 0 bases and J by 7 bases, with 15 bases of the junction left unmatched. Germline lookup yields CDR1 DFQATT and CDR2 SNEGSKA (reference sequence). The CDR3 protein is CSARDRVGRPMGEQYF. Written as DNA, the CDR3 is TGCAGTGCTAGAGATCGTGTCGGGAGGCCAATGGGGGAGCAGTACTTC.

The rearrangement links TRBV10-3 to TRBJ2-4; a possible D gene is TRBD2 (5 bases). Trimming removed 11 bases at V and 1 base at J, with 18 bases between. The CDR3 length is 15 residues. CDR1 and CDR2 from the germline V gene are ENHRY and SYGVKD. The CDR3 sequence: CAVGENPGAKNIQYF. The CDR3 coding sequence is TGTGCCGTCGGGGAGAATCCGGGGGCCAAAAACATTCAGTACTTC.

The J gene is TRBJ2-3, the V gene TRBV3-1; 12 positions match TRBD2. Germline CDR1 reads LGHDT; CDR2 reads YNNKEL (reference sequence). This CDR3 spans 17 amino acids. Losses at the gene ends were 2 bases for V and 9 bases for J; bases not matched to a gene: 12. The CDR3 nucleotides are TGTGCCAGCAGCCAACAGGCCTGGACTAGCGGGGTTAACACGCAGTATTTT. As protein: CASSQQAWTSGVNTQYF.

V is TRBV6-1 and J is TRBJ2-3; 11 nucleotides agree with TRBD1. This CDR3 has 18 residues. The germline CDR1 and CDR2 sequences are MNHNS and SASEGT. The J segment lost 0 bases and the V segment lost 8 bases, leaving 13 bases of the junction unmatched. The CDR3 is CASSRRDRGYPSTDTQYF. The CDR3 DNA is TGTGCCAGCTCGAGACGGGACAGGGGGTACCCTAGCACAGATACGCAGTATTTT.